Listed below are T cell receptor beta chains from one sample, sequenced in a study of T cells in narcolepsy. The assay was immunoSEQ multiplex PCR, and TCRdb's table has in-frame clones only and misses some. The table shows under 40,000 clones, with 84% occurring only once. The specimen sequenced was CD45RA- memory CD4+ T cells from PBMCs. These receptors were collected from a human donor with narcolepsy. CDR3s include the opening cysteine and the closing phenylalanine or tryptophan.

16 | TRBJ1-5 | TRBV5-8 | CASSPGQGPSNQPQHF
15 | TRBJ2-7 | TRBV4-1 | CASSHPSRGRYEQYF
15 | TRBJ1-4 | TRBV5-1 | CASTRDSQANEKLFF
15 | TRBJ1-2 | TRBV10-3 | CAITARTGGDYGYTF
16 | TRBJ1-2 | TRBV18 | CASSPAAGQQNYGYTF
15 | TRBJ2-2 | TRBV6-1 | CASSVGTGGAGELFF
12 | TRBJ1-5 | TRBV10-3 | CAISGQNQPQHF
14 | TRBJ2-2 | TRBV9 | CASSLKQGSGELFF
14 | TRBJ1-4 | TRBV5-6 | CASSLQGGFEKLFF
23 | TRBJ1-3 | TRBV23-1 | CASAHLPISPITRLTGPGNTIYF
13 | TRBJ1-1 | TRBV6-6 | CAGRNGGNTEAFF
15 | TRBJ1-1 | TRBV4-2 | CASSQVAGRNTEAFF
12 | TRBJ1-3 | TRBV28 | CASSFGKNTIYF
15 | TRBJ1-2 | TRBV19 | CASTSWAGENYGYTF
13 | TRBJ1-2 | TRBV2 | CASSLDRVYGYTF
14 | TRBJ1-6 | TRBV2 | CASSQLGTNSPLHF
16 | TRBJ1-3 | TRBV7-6 | CASSPFSGGPGNTIYF
12 | TRBJ2-4 | TRBV19 | CASKGDKNIQYF
17 | TRBJ2-2 | TRBV4-2 | CASSQEVAGGNTGELFF
15 | TRBJ2-1 | TRBV6-4 | CASSAVAGLKGEQFF
13 | TRBJ2-2 | TRBV5-1 | CASSLEDTGELFF
16 | TRBJ1-4 | TRBV5-1 | CASSQSQGSANEKLFF
16 | TRBJ1-2 | TRBV30 | CAWSGPDRARPYGYTF
16 | TRBJ2-1 | TRBV5-4 | CASSSGLAGGNNEQFF